A single sample is the source of the 2 T cell receptor beta chains below, sequenced in a study of chemoradiotherapy in HPV16-positive cancers. Produced via immunoSEQ multiplex PCR; TCRdb's table is partial and in-frame only. The sample carries over 10,000 clones, approximately 89% recorded once. The sequencing here drew on blood, taken from a patient who underwent chemoradiotherapy. These receptors came from a human donor with HPV-associated anogenital cancer.

The genes are TRBV28 and TRBJ1-5, with 7 nucleotides matching TRBD1. The V segment lost 1 base and the J segment 1 base; nucleotides outside the gene matches: 4. The germline gives CDR1 MDHEN, CDR2 SYDVKM. The CDR3 has 16 residues. CDR3 nucleotides: TGTGCCAGCAGTTTATCAGGGGGAGTGAGCAATCAGCCCCAGCATTTT. Translating it yields CASSLSGGVSNQPQHF. The complete variable domain, with remaining parts taken from reference TRBV28 and TRBJ1-5, reads DVKVTQSSRYLVKRTGEKVFLECVQDMDHENMFWYRQDPGLGLRLIYFSYDVKMKEKGDIPEGYSVSREKKERFSLILESASTNQTSMYLCASSLSGGVSNQPQHFGDGTRLSIL.

This clone was counted between two and nine times. The genes are TRBV20-1 and TRBJ1-2; unclear D gene. Germline V gene sequence: CDR1 DFQATT, CDR2 SNEGSKA (reference sequence). Trimming pared 4 bases from V and 8 bases from J, leaving 11 bases between. The CDR3 is made up of 11 amino acids. This CDR3 reads CSATPIEGYTF. CDR3 coding DNA: TGCAGTGCTACACCAATCGAAGGCTACACCTTC.